This TCR beta chain was profiled in a study of blood T cells in healthy people across ages. Overall study results and limits: Roughly linear declines in TCR beta diversity per million T cells occurred with age. Naive and antigen-experienced cells were not separated, limiting conclusive comparison.

This clonotype was found a few times. Antigen specificity is unknown. Combining a sample-barcoded 5' primer with a J-beta primer mix, a second PCR ran for 7 to 11 cycles. The template-switch adaptor was a 5' adaptor with 12 random nucleotides. It tagged each cDNA molecule. In TCRdb, the 5' RACE reads were re-called with MiXCR into one record per CDR3 protein. This table has some 1,800,000 distinct CDR3 sequences, around 42% appearing once. The V and J ends lost 6 bases and 4 bases respectively, with 16 bases between them. The CDR3 is made up of 15 amino acids. The germline V gene encodes CDR1 DFQATT and CDR2 SNEGSKA (reference sequence). Per sample, a minimum of 6.5 million PBMCs were isolated.

The gene calls are TRBV20-1 and TRBJ2-6; no clear D gene. The receptor was derived from a human donor in good health. The sequenced material came from blood. CDR3 nucleotides: TGCAGTGCCCCGCTTCCCGCCTGGGGGGCCAACGTCCTGACTTTC. It yields the protein CSAPLPAWGANVLTF.